This is a list of T cell receptor beta chains from one sample in a study of T cell repertoires in cytomegalovirus infection. TCRdb ran MiXCR on the reads and lists one entry per CDR3 protein. In the table there are under 95,000 distinct CDR3 sequences, more than 3% of which are singletons. Sequenced sample: PBMCs. The receptors originated from a human donor in good health (CMV status not recorded). Some clones in this sample may be carry-over from other donors' samples. Both conserved end residues are part of each CDR3. Each record gives: J gene, V gene, clone size, D gene, CDR3 DNA, CDR3 protein. The D gene is left open where the match is weak. Clone size is stated in some rows and not others, as once, few, many or a class when expanded.

TRBJ1-2 | TRBV12-3/TRBV12-4 | many | NA | TGTGCCAGCAGCCCCCGGGGCTATGGCTACACCTTC | CASSPRGYGYTF
TRBJ1-1 | TRBV7-2 | many | NA | TGTGCCAGCAGCCCGGGTCAGGGGGAAGCTTTCTTT | CASSPGQGEAFF
TRBJ1-2 | TRBV19 | many | TRBD1 | TGTGCCAGTAGTAGTGCGCGACAGGGCAATATTGGCTACACCTTC | CASSSARQGNIGYTF
TRBJ1-2 | TRBV14 | many | NA | TGTGCCAGCAGCCAAGATCTCGGAAACTATGGCTACACCTTC | CASSQDLGNYGYTF
TRBJ1-1 | TRBV12-3/TRBV12-4 | few | TRBD1 | TGTGCCAGCAGTTTAGTCCCCCGGGGGTGGACAGGCAAAACCGAAGCTTTCTTT | CASSLVPRGWTGKTEAFF
TRBJ2-7 | TRBV7-2 | many | NA | TGTGCCAGCAGCTTAGACAGGTCAGACGAGCAGTACTTC | CASSLDRSDEQYF
TRBJ1-5 | TRBV12-3/TRBV12-4 | many | NA | TGTGCCAGCACAGTTTGGGGTCAGCCCCAGCATTTT | CASTVWGQPQHF
TRBJ1-6 | TRBV7-8 | NA | NA | TGTGCCAGCAGCTTAGCAGAGGCCAAACGGGGGTCCCCCCTCCACTTT | CASSLAEAKRGSPLHF
TRBJ2-7 | TRBV7-6 | many | NA | TGTGCCAGCAGCTTAGCCCAAACCTACGAGCAGTACTTC | CASSLAQTYEQYF
TRBJ2-1 | TRBV7-2 | many | TRBD2 | TGTGCCAGCAGCTTAGGGAGCGGGGTCTCCTACAATGAGCAGTTCTTC | CASSLGSGVSYNEQFF
TRBJ2-5 | TRBV27 | many | TRBD2 | TGTGCCAGCAGTTTAATCGGAGCGGGAAGAGAGACCCAGTACTTC | CASSLIGAGRETQYF
TRBJ2-7 | TRBV20-1 | many | NA | TGCAGTGCTAGAGACAGGGACACCTACGAGCAGTACTTC | CSARDRDTYEQYF
TRBJ2-2 | TRBV19 | many | TRBD1 | TGTGCCAGTAGTAGGAGGGACAGGGCGAACACCGGGGAGCTGTTTTTT | CASSRRDRANTGELFF
TRBJ1-5 | TRBV20-1 | many | TRBD1 | TGCAGTGCTCGGGACAGGGCCGGGGGGGGTCAGCCCCAGCATTTT | CSARDRAGGGQPQHF
TRBJ1-1 | TRBV7-6 | many | NA | TGTGCCAGCAGCTTAGGAGAGAACACTGAAGCTTTCTTT | CASSLGENTEAFF
TRBJ1-1 | TRBV5-1 | many | NA | TGCGCCAGCAGGTCCGACAGACAGTACACTGAAGCTTTCTTT | CASRSDRQYTEAFF
TRBJ2-7 | TRBV6-2/TRBV6-3 | many | NA | TGTGCCAGCAGTTCATTTCGGGCCTTGGAATCCCTCTACGAGCAGTACTTC | CASSSFRALESLYEQYF
TRBJ2-7 | TRBV7-2 | many | TRBD2 | TGTGCCAGCAGCTCGTGGAATTCGGGACTAGCGGGAGTTTTTGGGTACGAGCAGTACTTC | CASSSWNSGLAGVFGYEQYF